The 3 T cell receptor beta chains in this list originate from one sample, sequenced in a study of blood T cells in healthy people across ages. Next came a second PCR, run for about 7 to 12 cycles, which used a sample-barcoded 5' primer along with a J-beta primer mix. TCRdb re-called the 5' RACE reads through MiXCR, storing one row per CDR3 protein. The repertoire holds some 700,000 distinct CDR3 sequences, with 43% as singletons. Sequencing was performed on blood. The receptors here all came from a woman in her sixties or seventies in good health.

This clonotype was detected only a few times. The chain links TRBV11-2 to TRBJ2-7, with TRBD1 matching 9 bases. The CDR3 is made up of 13 amino acids. Trimming took 8 bases from V and 6 from J; bases not matched to a gene: 8. Germline V gene lookup returns CDR1 SGHAT and CDR2 FQNNGV. CDR3 protein: CASGGQGMGEQYF. The CDR3 DNA reads TGTGCCAGCGGGGGACAGGGAATGGGCGAGCAGTACTTC.

The V call is TRBV4-1, the J call TRBJ2-1; D is possibly TRBD1 or TRBD2 (6 bases each). The CDR3 runs 17 residues. Germline CDR1 MGHRA, CDR2 YSYEKL. Trimming removed 4 bases at V and 3 bases at J, with 19 bases between. The CDR3 sequence is CASSRGGLQTFYNEQFF. The CDR3 nucleotides are TGCGCCAGCAGCCGAGGGGGACTCCAAACCTTCTACAATGAGCAGTTCTTC.

This chain uses TRBV12-3 or TRBV12-4 with TRBJ1-6; no clear D gene. Trimming removed 6 bases at V and 10 bases at J, with 16 bases between. This CDR3 is built from 14 residues. Written as DNA, the CDR3 is TGTGCCAGCAGCCCGACCGGTTCCGGATCACCCCTCCACTTT. Amino acids: CASSPTGSGSPLHF.